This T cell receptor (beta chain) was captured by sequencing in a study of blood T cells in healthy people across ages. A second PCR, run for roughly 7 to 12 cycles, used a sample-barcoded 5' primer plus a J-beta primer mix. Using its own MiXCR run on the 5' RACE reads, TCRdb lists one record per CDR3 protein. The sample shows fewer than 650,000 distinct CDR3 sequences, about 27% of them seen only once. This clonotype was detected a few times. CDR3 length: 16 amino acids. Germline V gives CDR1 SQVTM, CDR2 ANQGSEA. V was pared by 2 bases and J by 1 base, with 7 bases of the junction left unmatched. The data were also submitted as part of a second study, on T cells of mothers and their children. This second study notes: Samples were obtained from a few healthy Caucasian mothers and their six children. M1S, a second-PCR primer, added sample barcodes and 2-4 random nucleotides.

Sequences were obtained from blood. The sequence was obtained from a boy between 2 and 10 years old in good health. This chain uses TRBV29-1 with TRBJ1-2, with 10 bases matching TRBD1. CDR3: CSVEHSGQGGNYGYTF. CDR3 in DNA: TGCAGCGTTGAACACTCCGGACAGGGGGGTAACTATGGCTACACCTTC.